Below, 5 T cell receptor beta chains from the same sample are listed, as sequenced in a study of regulatory T cells in long-lasting Graves disease. The TCR beta library used iRepertoire HTBI primers with Arm-PCR amplification of CDR3. TCRdb ran MiXCR on the multiplex PCR reads and lists one entry per CDR3 protein. This sample has approximately 560,000 distinct CDR3 sequences, with about 16% found just once. Noted time point: newly diagnosed GD, antithyroid drugs for less than 3 months. The TCR library was prepared using RNA isolated from PBMCs. The same sample was also used in a study of T cells in Graves' hyperthyroidism and ophthalmopathy.

This material consisted of peripheral blood mononuclear cells (PBMCs), taken at new diagnosis, from a patient treated with antithyroid drugs. These receptors were taken from a man younger than 30 with Graves disease.

This clonotype was picked up many times. V usage is TRBV19 and J usage is TRBJ2-3; 9 nucleotides align to TRBD2. In germline, CDR1 is LNHDA, CDR2 SQIVND (reference sequence). The CDR3 extends over 20 amino acids. The V gene end was trimmed by 5 bases and the J gene end by 0 bases; junction bases not matched to a gene: 18. This CDR3 is CASSARLVLAGSFSTDTQYF. CDR3 sequence (DNA): TGTGCCAGTAGTGCCCGCCTCGTTCTAGCGGGGTCCTTTAGCACAGATACGCAGTATTTT.

CDR3 protein: CASSYGARDYGYTF. The CDR3 DNA reads as TGTGCCAGCAGTTATGGGGCGCGGGACTATGGCTACACCTTC. V and J are TRBV6-2 or TRBV6-3 and TRBJ1-2; tentative D call: TRBD1 (5 bases). Germline CDR1 reads MNHEY; CDR2 reads SVGEGT. V lost 3 bases to trimming and J lost 3 bases, with 11 bases between them. This CDR3 contains 14 residues.

The chain couples TRBV20-1 to TRBJ1-4, with D maybe TRBD1 (5 bases). Germline V gene data show CDR1 as DFQATT and CDR2 as SNEGSKA (reference sequence). V gave up 5 bases and J gave up 4 bases, with 11 bases separating them. The CDR3 sequence is 13 residues long. Here the CDR3 DNA reads TGCAGTGCTTTGGGGCAAGTTAATGAAAAACTGTTTTTT. Encoded protein: CSALGQVNEKLFF.

The chain employs TRBV6-5 and TRBJ1-4; no definite D call. Germline V gene data show CDR1 as MNHEY and CDR2 as SVGAGI. The CDR3 runs 12 residues. Trimming took off 2 bases at V and 11 bases at J, with 9 bases between the two ends. The CDR3 bases are TGTGCCAGCAGTTACCTCGGGGTGAAACTGTTTTTT. Translated: CASSYLGVKLFF.

The table lists this clonotype with many counts. The chain uses TRBV11-2 and TRBJ2-7; TRBD2 matches 7 bases. CDR1 is SGHAT and CDR2 is FQNNGV in the germline V gene. The CDR3 loop spans 15 amino acids. V lost 4 bases, J lost 3 bases, and 9 bases stayed unmatched. The CDR3 DNA follows: TGTGCCAGCAGCTCAAGGGCCGGCGGGGGCTACGAGCAGTACTTC. Protein sequence: CASSSRAGGGYEQYF.